What follows is one TCR beta chain and its context. Its antigen remains unknown. J gave up 6 bases and V 6 bases, and 4 bases lay outside the gene matches. CDR3 size: 13 residues. The germline V gene encodes CDR1 ENHRY and CDR2 SYGVKD. These data are taken from a study of beta chain features in type 1 diabetes. Study results and limitations: Whether TCRB rearrangement is influenced by HLA type was left unresolved in this analysis. In cDNA sequencing, cells with high TCR expression could be over-represented.

The investigators reverse transcribed all of the isolated RNA, so they sequenced expressed TCRB transcripts. Repertoires were generated with immunoSEQ multiplex PCR, while TCRdb's copy carries only in-frame clones and drops some. The table has over 500,000 clones, around 15% seen once. Donors contributed one heparinised blood draw apiece, averaging approximately 120 mL. In all sorted populations, purity surpassed 95%. The material sequenced was naive CD4+ T cells from blood. The source of this sequence is a man between 18 and 35 years old in good health. The chain has TRBV10-3 and TRBJ2-2, with 7 bases matching TRBD1. CDR3 sequence: CAIRDRVAGELFF. The DNA for the CDR3 is TGTGCCATCAGAGACAGGGTTGCCGGGGAGCTGTTTTTT.